This T cell receptor (beta chain) was sequenced for a study of cytomegalovirus exposure and HLA in healthy donors (dated by TCRdb to 2015 to 2018). About the full investigation: According to a later analysis, the 120 or so validation repertoires were produced on the same platform as the 666 repertoires of the first cohort. The aim of the study was to test whether cataloging public T cell receptors could identify signatures of past pathogen exposure. A separate validation cohort of 100 to 150 different subjects was used in addition to the roughly 700-subject first cohort. To predict cytomegalovirus infection status, the study brought together high-throughput TCR immunosequencing, statistical association of individual TCRs with disease status, and machine learning.

The paper's findings and limits, for the study overall: Of the cluster scores, about 94% were above 0 in a later analysis, which found that TCRs clustered in the first cohort also tended to co-occur in the 95 to 150 validation repertoires. The classifier was reported to diagnose cytomegalovirus status with high specificity and sensitivity in both the original cohort and the validation cohort. A total of around 150 TCR beta chains were listed by the study as associated with cytomegalovirus. The validation cohort had no HLA typing available for a later analysis, so co-occurrence within that cohort was assessed over all 120 or so repertoires. In vitro tests confirmed that a few of the cytomegalovirus-associated TCR beta chains recognize cytomegalovirus antigens. According to the authors, the approach could potentially be generalized to other disease states and immunological phenotypes. Across donors, most TCR sequences were observed very rarely, whereas some public TCRs were present in many individuals.

The donors were included in the validation cohort of 130 or so subjects, a group kept apart from the roughly 610-subject first cohort. As regards this clone: What antigen it recognizes has not been identified. No much larger clone is present one base from it, and per-base qualities are unavailable.

To prepare the library, the immunoSEQ multiplex PCR assay was applied. As for the authors' bioinformatics: A statistical classification framework was built to diagnose cytomegalovirus status from the catalog of TCR beta chain sequences. Imported from immuneACCESS, the table was reduced by TCRdb to in-frame sequences with V and J called. These copies leave out some clones; in studies compared against another copy, an unresolved V gene accounts for under half, and the cause of the remainder is not known. V and J calls and clone size follow that table, whereas D and trimming were derived from the DNA. Here the sample has around 190,000 clones; 85% occur a single time. The biggest ten clones account for 15% to 20% of the sample. Ends trimmed: V by 2 bases, J by 6 bases; bases unmatched to a gene: 4. CDR1 and CDR2 are drawn from the germline V gene: ENHRY, SYGVKD. From cysteine to phenylalanine, the CDR3 is 14 amino acids long. This entry keeps only the CDR3 DNA: 42 bases, framed from base 1.

This clonotype was sampled from a man in his late teens or twenties in good health and CMV-seropositive. Sample: PBMCs. The rearrangement joined TRBV10-3 to TRBJ2-7; 10 bases in the middle match TRBD1. The CDR3 is CAISEHGTGVEQYF. The nucleotide sequence reads as follows: TGTGCCATCAGTGAGCACGGGACAGGGGTCGAGCAGTACTTC.